This T cell receptor (beta chain) came from a study of T-cell memory formation after mild COVID-19. TCRdb reprocessed the 5' RACE reads via MiXCR and lists one record per CDR3 protein. In the table there are about 290,000 distinct CDR3 sequences, about 15% of which are singletons. This CDR3 contains 12 residues. The V gene lost 1 base and the J gene lost 14 bases, with 9 bases spanning the gap. Per the germline V gene, CDR1 is SEHNR and CDR2 is FQNEAQ (reference sequence). The sample taken for sequencing was PBMCs or a T cell subset sorted from them (not recorded which). This TCR came from a man between 18 and 35 years old who had mild COVID-19 (a few samples of this study predate the infection). Cell type and time point are not known. This chain links TRBV7-9 with TRBJ1-6; the D gene is possibly TRBD1 (6 bases). This chain's CDR3 is CASSLGGQALHF. DNA of the CDR3: TGTGCCAGCAGCTTAGGGGGACAAGCCCTCCACTTT.